This record looks at one T cell receptor (beta chain) sequence and its context. Its antigen remains unknown. Trimming removed 4 bases from V and 9 bases from J; junction bases left unmatched: 13. CDR1 and CDR2 from the germline V gene are SGHNT and YYREEE (reference sequence). The CDR3 spans 15 residues. These data are taken from a study of T cell responses to AZD1222 COVID-19 vaccine. Background on the study: Timing groups of about 4 and about 12 weeks for second doses were pooled. Study results and caveats: Rises in breadth and depth of Spike-specific TCRs came after two AZD1222 doses. Clonal diversity may have been underestimated, and the donors were mostly white British, with more females than males.

Sequencing was performed with immunoSEQ multiplex PCR; in TCRdb, only in-frame clones are kept and a portion is missing. Of about 120,000 clones in the sample, approximately 93% were seen once. V usage is TRBV5-4 and J usage is TRBJ2-1; 7 bases fit TRBD2. The sample consisted of peripheral blood, taken on day 0 of AZD1222 vaccination. The TCR comes from an adult in good health. This chain's CDR3 is CASSPPGLAGVEQFF. For the CDR3, the DNA is TGTGCCAGCAGCCCTCCGGGACTTGCGGGAGTTGAGCAGTTCTTC.